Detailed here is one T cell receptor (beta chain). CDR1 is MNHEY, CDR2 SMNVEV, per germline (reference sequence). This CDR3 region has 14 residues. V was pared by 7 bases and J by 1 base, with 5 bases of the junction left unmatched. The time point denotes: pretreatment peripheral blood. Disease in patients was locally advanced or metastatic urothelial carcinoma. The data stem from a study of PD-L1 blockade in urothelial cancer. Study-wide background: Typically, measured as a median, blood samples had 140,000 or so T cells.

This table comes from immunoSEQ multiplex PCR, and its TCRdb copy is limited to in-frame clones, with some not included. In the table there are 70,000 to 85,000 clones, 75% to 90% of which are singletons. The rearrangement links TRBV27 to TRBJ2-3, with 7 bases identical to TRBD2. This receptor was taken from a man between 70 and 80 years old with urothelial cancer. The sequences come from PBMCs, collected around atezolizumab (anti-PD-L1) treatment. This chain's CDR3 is CASTGGFGTDTQYF. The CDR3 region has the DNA TGTGCCAGCACGGGGGGTTTTGGCACAGATACGCAGTATTTT.